The source of this TCR beta chain is a study of cytomegalovirus exposure and HLA in healthy donors. General observations from the study: First-cohort TCR clusters were later found to tend to co-occur in the 130 or so validation repertoires. Cytomegalovirus-associated TCR beta chains were listed, numbering 150 to 200.

The donors were members of the validation cohort, which comprised roughly 130 subjects and was separate from the first cohort of some 680 subjects. J lost 0 bases, V lost 1 base, and 10 bases had no gene match. This CDR3 is 18 amino acids long. CDR1 is LNHNV, CDR2 YYDKDF, per germline (reference sequence). Note on this clone: Its antigen is unidentified.

Measured with immunoSEQ multiplex PCR; TCRdb has only the in-frame clones, and not every one. The sample lists about 200,000 clones; 80% to 85% were seen once. The gene calls are TRBV15 and TRBJ2-7; 9 bases are shared with TRBD2. This TCR came from a woman in her thirties in good health and CMV-seronegative. Sequenced material: PBMCs. CDR3 sequence: CATSRGRSGGRSSYEQYF. DNA for the CDR3: TGTGCCACCAGCAGAGGCCGGAGCGGGGGGAGGAGCTCCTACGAGCAGTACTTC.